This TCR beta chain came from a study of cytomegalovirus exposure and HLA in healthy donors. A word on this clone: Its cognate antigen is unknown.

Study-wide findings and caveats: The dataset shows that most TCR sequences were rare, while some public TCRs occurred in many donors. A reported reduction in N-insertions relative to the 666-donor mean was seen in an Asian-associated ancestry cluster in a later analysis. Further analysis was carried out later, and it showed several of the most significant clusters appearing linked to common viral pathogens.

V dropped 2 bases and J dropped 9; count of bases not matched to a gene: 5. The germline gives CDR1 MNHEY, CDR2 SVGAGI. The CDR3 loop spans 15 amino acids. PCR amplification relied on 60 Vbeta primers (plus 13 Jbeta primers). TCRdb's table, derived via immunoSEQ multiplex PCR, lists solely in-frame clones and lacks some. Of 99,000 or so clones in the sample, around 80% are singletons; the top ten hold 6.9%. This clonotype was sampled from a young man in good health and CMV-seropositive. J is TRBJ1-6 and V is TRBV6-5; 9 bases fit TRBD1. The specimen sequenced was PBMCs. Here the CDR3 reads CASSYGDRVSSPLHF. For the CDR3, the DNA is TGTGCCAGCAGTTACGGGGACAGGGTTAGTTCACCCCTCCACTTT.